This T cell receptor beta chain comes out of a study of cytomegalovirus exposure and HLA in healthy donors. In the study overall: Early on, a data release was issued that held some 91 million unique TCRs from HLA-typed donors. General observations from the study: Roughly uniform sequencing depth across donors was assumed, possibly incorrectly. Cytomegalovirus-associated status was assigned to some 160 TCR beta chains.

With regard to this clone: Its antigen is unidentified.

Germline lookup yields CDR1 SGHRS and CDR2 YFSETQ. CDR3 length: 16 amino acids. V lost 4 bases and J 0 bases, leaving 13 bases between the germline ends. PCR employed 60 Vbeta and 13 Jbeta primers. The repertoire was sequenced with immunoSEQ multiplex PCR; TCRdb's copy has only in-frame clones and lacks some. The sample yields about 130,000 clones, roughly 88% seen once. Sequencing was carried out using PBMCs. This TCR was recovered from a woman younger than 30 in good health and CMV-seropositive. The chain joins TRBV5-1 to TRBJ2-2; weak D call: TRBD1 (6 bases). CDR3 sequence reads: CASSIGTSTNTGELFF. Written as DNA, the CDR3 is TGCGCCAGCAGCATTGGGACATCCACGAACACCGGGGAGCTGTTTTTT.